This record concerns one T cell receptor (beta chain) sequence. Its antigen remains unidentified. These data are taken from a study of cytomegalovirus exposure and HLA in healthy donors. The V gene end was trimmed by 8 bases and the J gene end by 5 bases; junction bases not matched to a gene: 6. This CDR3 is 15 amino acids long. CDR1 is MNHEY, CDR2 SMNVEV, per germline (reference sequence). Study results and limitations: Per a prior analysis, the majority of TCR beta V segments were productive roughly 87% or roughly 30% of the time.

PCR employed 60 Vbeta and 13 Jbeta primers. TCRdb keeps only in-frame clones here, not all; method: immunoSEQ multiplex PCR. This sample has approximately 190,000 clones, with approximately 84% found just once. Specimen: PBMCs. The sequence was collected from a woman in her 30s in good health and CMV-seropositive. The V and J genes are TRBV27 and TRBJ2-1; 13 bases agree with TRBD2. For the CDR3, the DNA is TGTGCCAGCGGAATACTAGCGGGAGGGCACAATGAGCAGTTCTTC. Encoded protein: CASGILAGGHNEQFF.